This TCR beta chain was captured in a study of T cell responses to AZD1222 COVID-19 vaccine. This clone came up a few times. The antigen is undetermined. Generated by immunoSEQ multiplex PCR, the TCRdb table keeps only in-frame clones and is missing some. The data contain about 120,000 clones, around 90% of them singletons. Study observations and caveats: The sample set comprised mostly white British donors with more females, and clonal diversity was possibly underestimated. Increases in Spike-specific TCR breadth and depth were seen after two AZD1222 doses. Only six AZD1222 recipients tested seropositive at baseline.

The V gene lost 4 bases and the J gene lost 7 bases, with 18 bases spanning the gap. CDR1 and CDR2 (germline): SGHKS, YYEKEE (reference sequence). The CDR3 is made up of 14 amino acids. This receptor was identified in an adult who received the MenACWY meningococcal vaccine as a control. The chain carries TRBV5-5 and TRBJ2-7; TRBD2 is a possible D gene (5 bases). Sequencing used peripheral blood, obtained 28 days after the second dose of the MenACWY control vaccine. DNA of the CDR3: TGTGCCAGCAGCCCCGGGATCTCACGGTGGGAGCAGTACTTC. Encoded protein: CASSPGISRWEQYF.